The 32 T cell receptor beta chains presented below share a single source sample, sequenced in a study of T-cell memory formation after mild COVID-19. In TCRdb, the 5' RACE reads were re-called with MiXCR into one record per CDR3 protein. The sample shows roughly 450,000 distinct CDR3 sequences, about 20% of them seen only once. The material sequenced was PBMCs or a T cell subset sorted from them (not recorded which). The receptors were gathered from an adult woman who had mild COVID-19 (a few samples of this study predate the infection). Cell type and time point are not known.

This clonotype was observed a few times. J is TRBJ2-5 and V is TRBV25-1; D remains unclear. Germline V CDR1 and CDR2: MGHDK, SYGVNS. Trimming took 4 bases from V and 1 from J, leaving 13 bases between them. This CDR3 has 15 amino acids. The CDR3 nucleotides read TGTGCCAGCAGTGGCAGCTCGGGCCTCCAAGAGACCCAGTACTTC. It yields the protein CASSGSSGLQETQYF.

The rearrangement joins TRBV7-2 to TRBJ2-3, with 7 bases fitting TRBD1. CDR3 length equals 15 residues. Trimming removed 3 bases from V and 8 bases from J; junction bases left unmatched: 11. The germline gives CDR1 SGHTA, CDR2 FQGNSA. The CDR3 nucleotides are TGTGCCAGCAGCTTTTCCGGGACAGCACAGGGTACGCAGTATTTT. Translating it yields CASSFSGTAQGTQYF.

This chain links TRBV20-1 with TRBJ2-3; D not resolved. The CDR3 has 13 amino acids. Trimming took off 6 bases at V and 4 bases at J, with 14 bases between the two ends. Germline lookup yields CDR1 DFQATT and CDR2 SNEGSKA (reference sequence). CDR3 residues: CSASVGFPDTQYF. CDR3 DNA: TGCAGTGCCTCGGTGGGGTTCCCAGATACGCAGTATTTT.

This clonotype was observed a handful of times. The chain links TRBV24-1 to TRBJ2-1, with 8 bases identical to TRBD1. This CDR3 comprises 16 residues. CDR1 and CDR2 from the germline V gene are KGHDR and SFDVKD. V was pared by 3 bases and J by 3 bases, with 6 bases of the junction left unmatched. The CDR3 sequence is CATSDPGQGDYNEQFF. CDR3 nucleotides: TGTGCCACCAGTGATCCCGGACAGGGAGACTACAATGAGCAGTTCTTC.

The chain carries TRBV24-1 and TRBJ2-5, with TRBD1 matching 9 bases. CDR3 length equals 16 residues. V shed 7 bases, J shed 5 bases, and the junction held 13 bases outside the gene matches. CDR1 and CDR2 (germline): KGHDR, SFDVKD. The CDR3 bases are TGTGCCACCAGCTCCTGGGGGACAGGGACGGGGGAGACCCAGTACTTC. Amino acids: CATSSWGTGTGETQYF.

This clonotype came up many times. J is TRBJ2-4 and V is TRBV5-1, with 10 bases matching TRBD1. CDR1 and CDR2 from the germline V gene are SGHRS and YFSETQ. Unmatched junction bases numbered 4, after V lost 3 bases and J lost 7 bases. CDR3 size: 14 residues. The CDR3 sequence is CASSWTGGENIQYF. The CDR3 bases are TGCGCCAGCAGCTGGACAGGGGGGGAGAACATTCAGTACTTC.

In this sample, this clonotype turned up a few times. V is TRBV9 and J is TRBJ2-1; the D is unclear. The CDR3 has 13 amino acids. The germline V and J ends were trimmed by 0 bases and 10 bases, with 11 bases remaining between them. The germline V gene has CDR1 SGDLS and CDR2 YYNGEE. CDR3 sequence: CASSVVMFSEQFF. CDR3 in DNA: TGTGCCAGCAGCGTAGTAATGTTCAGCGAGCAGTTCTTC.

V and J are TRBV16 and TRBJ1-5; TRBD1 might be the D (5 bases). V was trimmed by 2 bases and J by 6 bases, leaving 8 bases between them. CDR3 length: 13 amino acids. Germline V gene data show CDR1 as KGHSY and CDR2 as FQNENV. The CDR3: CASSQGQGQPQHF. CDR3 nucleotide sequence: TGTGCCAGCAGCCAAGGTCAGGGTCAGCCCCAGCATTTT.

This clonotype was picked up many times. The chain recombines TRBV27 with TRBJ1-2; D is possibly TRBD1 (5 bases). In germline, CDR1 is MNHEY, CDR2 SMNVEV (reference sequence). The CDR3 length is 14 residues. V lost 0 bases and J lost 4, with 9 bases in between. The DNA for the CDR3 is TGTGCCAGCAGTTTATCGTGGGACTCCTATGGCTACACCTTC. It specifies CASSLSWDSYGYTF.

Here the CDR3 reads CSARGQLATTNEQFF. The DNA of the CDR3 is TGCAGTGCTAGAGGTCAACTAGCGACTACCAATGAGCAGTTCTTC. The chain combines TRBV20-1 with TRBJ2-1; TRBD2 agrees at 7 bases. Looked up from germline, CDR1 is DFQATT and CDR2 is SNEGSKA (reference sequence). This CDR3 has 15 amino acids. The J segment lost 6 bases and the V segment lost 1 base, leaving 9 bases of the junction unmatched.

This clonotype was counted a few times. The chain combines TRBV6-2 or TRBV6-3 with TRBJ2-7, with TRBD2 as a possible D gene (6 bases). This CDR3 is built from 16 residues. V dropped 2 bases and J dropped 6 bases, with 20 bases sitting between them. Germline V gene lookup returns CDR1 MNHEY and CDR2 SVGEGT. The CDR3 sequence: CASSYDWVAERFEQYF. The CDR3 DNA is TGTGCCAGCAGTTACGACTGGGTAGCGGAGAGGTTCGAGCAGTACTTC.

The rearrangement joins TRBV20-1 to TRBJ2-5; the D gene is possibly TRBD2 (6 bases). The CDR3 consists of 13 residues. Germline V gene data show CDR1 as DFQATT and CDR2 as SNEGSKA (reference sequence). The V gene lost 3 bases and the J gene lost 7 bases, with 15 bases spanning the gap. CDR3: CSASWRGWGTQYF. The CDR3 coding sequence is TGCAGTGCTAGTTGGAGGGGCTGGGGGACCCAGTACTTC.

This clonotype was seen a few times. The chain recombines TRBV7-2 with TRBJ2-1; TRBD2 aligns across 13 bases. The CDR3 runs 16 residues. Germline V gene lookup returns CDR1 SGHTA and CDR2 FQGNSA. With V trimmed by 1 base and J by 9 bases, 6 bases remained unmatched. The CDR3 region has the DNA TGTGCCAGCAGCTTAGTGAGACTAGCGGGAGGAGGTGAGCAGTTCTTC. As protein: CASSLVRLAGGGEQFF.

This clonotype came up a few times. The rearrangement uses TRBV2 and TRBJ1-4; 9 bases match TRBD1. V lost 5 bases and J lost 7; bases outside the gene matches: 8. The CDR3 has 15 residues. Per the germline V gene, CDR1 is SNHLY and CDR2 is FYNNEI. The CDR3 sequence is CASSLSPGQGEKLFF. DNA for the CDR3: TGTGCCAGCAGTCTTTCCCCGGGACAGGGTGAAAAACTGTTTTTT.

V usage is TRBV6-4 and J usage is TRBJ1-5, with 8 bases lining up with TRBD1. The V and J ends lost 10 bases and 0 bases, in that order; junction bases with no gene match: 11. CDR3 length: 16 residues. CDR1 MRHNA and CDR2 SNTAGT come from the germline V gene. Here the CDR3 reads CATQTGGRYSNQPQHF. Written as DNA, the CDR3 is TGTGCCACCCAAACAGGGGGTCGGTATAGCAATCAGCCCCAGCATTTT.

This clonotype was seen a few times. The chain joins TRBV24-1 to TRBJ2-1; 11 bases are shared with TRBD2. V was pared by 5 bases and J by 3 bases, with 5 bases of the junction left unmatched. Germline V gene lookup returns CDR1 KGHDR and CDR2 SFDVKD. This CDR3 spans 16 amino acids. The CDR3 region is CATSGVTSGDYNEQFF. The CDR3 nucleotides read TGTGCCACCAGTGGTGTGACTAGCGGGGACTACAATGAGCAGTTCTTC.

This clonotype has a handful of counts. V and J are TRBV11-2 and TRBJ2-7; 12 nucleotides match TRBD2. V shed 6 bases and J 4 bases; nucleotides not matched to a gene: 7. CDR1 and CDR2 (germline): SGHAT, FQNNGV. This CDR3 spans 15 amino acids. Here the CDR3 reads CASSPSSGRGYEQYF. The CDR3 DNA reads TGTGCCAGCAGTCCTTCTAGCGGGAGGGGTTACGAGCAGTACTTC.

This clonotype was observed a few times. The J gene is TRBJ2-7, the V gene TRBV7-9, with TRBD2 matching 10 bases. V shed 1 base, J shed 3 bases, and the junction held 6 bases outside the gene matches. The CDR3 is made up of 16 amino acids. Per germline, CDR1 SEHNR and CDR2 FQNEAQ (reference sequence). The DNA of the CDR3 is TGTGCCAGCAGCTTAGAGACTAGCGGGCCCTACTACGAGCAGTACTTC. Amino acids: CASSLETSGPYYEQYF.

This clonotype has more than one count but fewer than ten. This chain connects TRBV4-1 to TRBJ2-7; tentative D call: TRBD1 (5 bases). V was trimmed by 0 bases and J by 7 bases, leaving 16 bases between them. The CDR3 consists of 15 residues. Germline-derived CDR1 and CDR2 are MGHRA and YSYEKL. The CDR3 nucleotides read TGCGCCAGCAGCCAAGAAAGGGGCCCCTCAGGGGAGCAGTACTTC. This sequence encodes CASSQERGPSGEQYF.

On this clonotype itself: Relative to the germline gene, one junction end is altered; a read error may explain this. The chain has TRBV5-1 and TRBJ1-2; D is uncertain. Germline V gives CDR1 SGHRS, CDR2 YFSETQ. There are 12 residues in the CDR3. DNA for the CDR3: TGCGCCCGCAGCTTCCTAGATGCAGGCTACACCTTC. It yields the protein CARSFLDAGYTF.

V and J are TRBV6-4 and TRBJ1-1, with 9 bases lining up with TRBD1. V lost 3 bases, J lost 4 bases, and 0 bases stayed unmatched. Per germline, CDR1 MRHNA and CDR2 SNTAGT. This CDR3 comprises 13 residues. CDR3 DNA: TGTGCCAGCAGTGAGGACAGGGGCACTGAAGCTTTCTTT. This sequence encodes CASSEDRGTEAFF.

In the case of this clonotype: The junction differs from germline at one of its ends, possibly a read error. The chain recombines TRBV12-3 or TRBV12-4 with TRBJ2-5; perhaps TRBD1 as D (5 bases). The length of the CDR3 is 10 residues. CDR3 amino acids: CASSLAGQVF. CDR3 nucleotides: TGTGCCAGCAGTTTAGCGGGGCAGGTCTTC.

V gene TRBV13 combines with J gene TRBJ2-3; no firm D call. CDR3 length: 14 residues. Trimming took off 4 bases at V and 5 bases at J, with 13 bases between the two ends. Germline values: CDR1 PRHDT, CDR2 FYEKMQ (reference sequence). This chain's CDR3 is CASSSAEGVDTQYF. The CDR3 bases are TGTGCCAGCAGCTCCGCGGAAGGAGTAGATACGCAGTATTTT. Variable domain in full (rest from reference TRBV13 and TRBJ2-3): AAGVIQSPRHLIKEKRETATLKCYPIPRHDTVYWYQQGPGQDPQFLISFYEKMQSDKGSIPDRFSAQQFSDYHSELNMSSLELGDSALYFCASSSAEGVDTQYFGPGTRLTVL.

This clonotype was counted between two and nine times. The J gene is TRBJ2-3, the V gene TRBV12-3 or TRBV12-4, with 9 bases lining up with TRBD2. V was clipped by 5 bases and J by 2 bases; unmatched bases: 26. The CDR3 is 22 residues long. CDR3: CASSIRSWRLAGPWDHTDTQYF. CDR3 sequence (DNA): TGTGCCAGCAGTATTAGGTCTTGGCGGCTAGCGGGGCCTTGGGACCACACAGATACGCAGTATTTT.

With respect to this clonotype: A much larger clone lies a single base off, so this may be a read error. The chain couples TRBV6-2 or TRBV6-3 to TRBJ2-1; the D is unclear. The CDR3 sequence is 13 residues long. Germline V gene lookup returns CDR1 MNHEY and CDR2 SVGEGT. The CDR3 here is CAGSLGRVGEQFF. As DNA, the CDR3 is TGTGCCGGCAGTTTGGGTCGAGTCGGTGAGCAGTTCTTC.

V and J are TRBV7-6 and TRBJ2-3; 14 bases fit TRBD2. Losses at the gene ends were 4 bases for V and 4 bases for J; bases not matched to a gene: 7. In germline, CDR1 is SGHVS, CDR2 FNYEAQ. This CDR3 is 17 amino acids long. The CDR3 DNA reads TGTGCCAGCAGCTCCGGGACTAGCGGGGGCCTTTCAGATACGCAGTATTTT. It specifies CASSSGTSGGLSDTQYF.

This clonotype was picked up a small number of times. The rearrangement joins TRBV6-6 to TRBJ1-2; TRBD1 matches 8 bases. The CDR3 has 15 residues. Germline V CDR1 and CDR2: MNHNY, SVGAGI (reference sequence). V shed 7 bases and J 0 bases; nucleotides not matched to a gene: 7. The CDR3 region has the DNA TGTGCCAGCACCCCGGACAGGGCAGCTAACTATGGCTACACCTTC. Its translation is CASTPDRAANYGYTF.

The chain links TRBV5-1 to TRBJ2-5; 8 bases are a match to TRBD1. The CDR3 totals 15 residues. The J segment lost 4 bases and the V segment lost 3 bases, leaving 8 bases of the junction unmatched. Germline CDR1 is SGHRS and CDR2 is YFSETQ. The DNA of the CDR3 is TGCGCCAGCAGCTGGGGGACAGGCGGTCGAGAGACCCAGTACTTC. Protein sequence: CASSWGTGGRETQYF.

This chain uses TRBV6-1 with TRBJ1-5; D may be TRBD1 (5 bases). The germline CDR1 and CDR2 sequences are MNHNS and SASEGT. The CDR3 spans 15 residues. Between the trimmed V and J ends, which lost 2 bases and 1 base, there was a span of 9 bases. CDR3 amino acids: CASSEYGDSNQPQHF. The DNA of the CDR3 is TGTGCCAGCAGTGAATACGGGGACAGCAATCAGCCCCAGCATTTT.

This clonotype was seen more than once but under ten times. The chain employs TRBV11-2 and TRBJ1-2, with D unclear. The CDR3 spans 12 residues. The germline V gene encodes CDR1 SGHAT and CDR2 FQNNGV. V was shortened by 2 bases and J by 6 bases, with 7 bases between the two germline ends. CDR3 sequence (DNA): TGTGCCAGCAGCTTAACCGAGGATGGCTACACCTTC. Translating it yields CASSLTEDGYTF.

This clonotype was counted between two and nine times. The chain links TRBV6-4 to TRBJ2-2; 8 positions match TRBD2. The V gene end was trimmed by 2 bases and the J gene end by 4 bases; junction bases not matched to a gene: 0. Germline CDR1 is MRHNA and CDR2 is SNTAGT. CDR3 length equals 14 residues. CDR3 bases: TGTGCCAGCAGTGACGGGACTAGCACCGGGGAGCTGTTTTTT. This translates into CASSDGTSTGELFF.

CDR3 sequence reads: CASSLSIPGSKNIQYF. In DNA, the CDR3 is TGTGCCAGCAGCTTATCCATCCCAGGGAGCAAAAACATTCAGTACTTC. This chain connects TRBV11-2 to TRBJ2-4, with D tentatively TRBD1 or TRBD2 (5 bases each). The CDR3 has 16 residues. Trimming pared 2 bases from V and 3 bases from J, leaving 14 bases between. The germline V gene has CDR1 SGHAT and CDR2 FQNNGV.